One sample yielded the 23 T cell receptor beta chains listed below, sequenced in a study of shared clonotypes between healthy human individuals. Using immunoSEQ multiplex PCR, the repertoire was profiled, and TCRdb retains in-frame clones only, with some absent. Of some 2,000,000 clones listed, 90% to 97% are singletons. Sample: naive CD4+ T cells sorted from blood. The sample's subset: CD45RA+ positively selected. These receptors all stem from a young man in good health.

This chain links TRBV6-5 with TRBJ2-3; no clear D. The CDR3 totals 15 residues. Germline CDR1 MNHEY, CDR2 SVGAGI. V lost 10 bases, J lost 4 bases, and 21 bases lay in between. This chain's CDR3 is CATRSPIRDSDTQYF. CDR3 coding DNA: TGTGCCACGAGGTCCCCTATAAGAGACTCAGATACGCAGTATTTT.

V is TRBV7-9 and J is TRBJ1-1; TRBD1 matches 7 bases. CDR1 is SEHNR, CDR2 FQNEAQ, per germline (reference sequence). Unmatched junction bases numbered 11, after V lost 4 bases and J lost 3 bases. CDR3 size: 16 residues. For the CDR3, the DNA is TGTGCCAGCAGCTACGTCGCAGGGGGACTTCACACTGAAGCTTTCTTT. It translates to CASSYVAGGLHTEAFF.

The gene calls are TRBV19 and TRBJ1-2; D unclear. The germline V and J ends were trimmed by 4 bases and 2 bases, with 11 bases remaining between them. CDR1 is LNHDA, CDR2 SQIVND, per germline (reference sequence). This CDR3 comprises 14 residues. The CDR3 nucleotides are TGTGCCAGTAGTAAGCCAGGAAAAAACTATGGCTACACCTTC. This gives the protein CASSKPGKNYGYTF.

V and J are TRBV19 and TRBJ1-2, with D unresolved. This CDR3 is 14 amino acids long. V was pared by 9 bases and J by 4 bases, with 18 bases between. Germline V lookup: CDR1 LNHDA, CDR2 SQIVND (reference sequence). The CDR3 coding sequence is TGTGCCAGCTCAACAGTGGGCGATATCTATGGCTACACCTTC. Translated, it gives CASSTVGDIYGYTF.

The chain recombines TRBV18 with TRBJ2-7, with unresolved D. This CDR3 is 11 amino acids long. The V and J ends lost 5 bases and 5 bases respectively, with 7 bases between them. The germline V gene encodes CDR1 KGHSH and CDR2 LQKENI. Here the CDR3 DNA reads TGTGCCAGCTCATCCAACCACGAGCAGTACTTC. Amino acid sequence: CASSSNHEQYF.

The rearrangement uses TRBV28 and TRBJ1-1; TRBD1 matches 11 bases. The CDR3 has 15 amino acids. Germline CDR1 is MDHEN and CDR2 is SYDVKM. J lost 4 bases, V lost 5 bases, and 6 bases had no gene match. For the CDR3, the DNA is TGTGCCAGCAGTCGGTGGGGGACAGGGGGCACTGAAGCTTTCTTT. It specifies CASSRWGTGGTEAFF.

The rearrangement joins TRBV6-5 to TRBJ2-1; D gene unclear. V lost 8 bases, J lost 8 bases, and 13 bases lay in between. The CDR3 is made up of 12 amino acids. Germline V gene lookup returns CDR1 MNHEY and CDR2 SVGAGI. The CDR3 coding sequence is TGTGCCAGCCGCCGGAGCGTCGATGAGCAGTTCTTC. Translation: CASRRSVDEQFF.

This sequence joins TRBV10-3 and TRBJ2-5; no firm D call. Germline assignment: CDR1 ENHRY and CDR2 SYGVKD. This CDR3 has 14 amino acids. Trimming took off 7 bases at V and 2 bases at J, with 14 bases between the two ends. The CDR3 coding sequence is TGTGCCATCAAAGTTGCGCTTGGACAAGAGACCCAGTACTTC. Protein sequence: CAIKVALGQETQYF.

The gene calls are TRBV19 and TRBJ2-5; D remains ambiguous. Germline V gene sequence: CDR1 LNHDA, CDR2 SQIVND (reference sequence). The ends were cut back, 5 bases at V and 5 bases at J, with 12 bases in the middle. The CDR3 runs to 13 residues. This CDR3 is CASSPDPGETQYF. As DNA, the CDR3 is TGTGCCAGTAGTCCGGACCCTGGGGAGACCCAGTACTTC. The full variable domain, its missing parts supplied by reference TRBV19 and TRBJ2-5, is DGGITQSPKYLFRKEGQNVTLSCEQNLNHDAMYWYRQDPGQGLRLIYYSQIVNDFQKGDIAEGYSVSREKKESFPLTVTSAQKNPTAFYLCASSPDPGETQYFGPGTRLLVL.

Comment on this clone: Other nucleotide sequences in the sample specify the same CDR3. This sequence joins TRBV25-1 and TRBJ1-3; D gene ambiguous. Trimming shortened V by 5 bases and J by 0 bases, and 5 bases separated the two germline ends. The length of the CDR3 is 13 residues. Per germline, CDR1 MGHDK and CDR2 SYGVNS. Here the CDR3 reads CASSLASGNTIYF. CDR3 nucleotides: TGTGCCAGCAGTTTAGCCTCTGGAAACACCATATATTTT.

This chain connects TRBV18 to TRBJ1-5, with a possible D match to TRBD1 (5 bases). V was pared by 2 bases and J by 7 bases, with 9 bases between. The germline V gene encodes CDR1 KGHSH and CDR2 LQKENI. The CDR3 runs to 13 residues. The CDR3 here is CASSPDWGQPQHF. DNA of the CDR3: TGTGCCAGCTCACCAGATTGGGGGCAGCCCCAGCATTTT. Full variable domain (missing parts from reference TRBV18 and TRBJ1-5): NAGVMQNPRHLVRRRGQEARLRCSPMKGHSHVYWYRQLPEEGLKFMVYLQKENIIDESGMPKERFSAEFPKEGPSILRIQQVVRGDSAAYFCASSPDWGQPQHFGDGTRLSIL.

V gene TRBV9 combines with J gene TRBJ2-4; TRBD2 agrees at 7 bases. After removal of 5 bases from V and 7 bases from J, the junction contained 12 bases not matched to a gene. The CDR3 runs 15 residues. The V gene's germline CDR1 is SGDLS and CDR2 YYNGEE. CDR3 nucleotides: TGTGCCAGCAGTAGGGAGGGTTTTAACGGCAACATTCAGTACTTC. This encodes CASSREGFNGNIQYF.

The chain employs TRBV5-6 and TRBJ1-4; D perhaps matches TRBD1 (5 bases). This CDR3 has 14 residues. V lost 0 bases and J lost 7, with 10 bases in between. The V gene's germline CDR1 is SGHDT and CDR2 YYEEEE. CDR3 DNA sequence: TGTGCCAGCAGCTTGGGGGGGTCGGCTGAAAAACTGTTTTTT. Encoded protein: CASSLGGSAEKLFF.

The chain employs TRBV18 and TRBJ1-1; D uncertain. Germline V gene sequence: CDR1 KGHSH, CDR2 LQKENI. This CDR3 has 13 residues. V was clipped by 3 bases and J by 8 bases, with 13 bases between them. CDR3 sequence reads: CASSPLGSPEAFF. The CDR3 bases are TGTGCCAGCTCACCCCTCGGAAGTCCAGAAGCTTTCTTT. Combining the CDR3 with reference TRBV18 and TRBJ1-1 gives the whole variable domain NAGVMQNPRHLVRRRGQEARLRCSPMKGHSHVYWYRQLPEEGLKFMVYLQKENIIDESGMPKERFSAEFPKEGPSILRIQQVVRGDSAAYFCASSPLGSPEAFFGQGTRLTVV.

The V call is TRBV5-1, the J call TRBJ2-2; D call uncertain. Per the germline V gene, CDR1 is SGHRS and CDR2 is YFSETQ. The CDR3 runs to 12 residues. Trimming pared 4 bases from V and 6 bases from J, leaving 7 bases between. CDR3 in amino acids: CASSPPAGELFF. CDR3 coding DNA: TGCGCCAGCAGCCCCCCCGCCGGGGAGCTGTTTTTT.

As DNA, the CDR3 is TGTGCCATCAGTGACGCGGCTAGCGGGAGGGCCCGGGAGACCCAGTACTTC. The encoded protein is CAISDAASGRARETQYF. The chain uses TRBV10-3 and TRBJ2-5; 12 positions agree with TRBD2. Germline CDR1 and CDR2: ENHRY and SYGVKD. J lost 5 bases, V lost 3 bases, and 10 bases had no gene match. This CDR3 spans 17 amino acids.

This clone appeared once. One end of the junction does not line up with germline, which may come from a read error. The chain employs TRBV11-2 and TRBJ2-7; 9 bases agree with TRBD1. The CDR3 is 13 residues long. Per germline, CDR1 SGHAT and CDR2 FQNNGV. CDR3 DNA sequence: TGTGCCAGCAGGAACTACCAACAGGGGGCTCGGGACTTC. This sequence encodes CASRNYQQGARDF.

This clone was seen once. The chain couples TRBV6-6 to TRBJ1-5, with D hard to call. This CDR3 is built from 16 residues. With 2 bases removed from V and 0 bases from J, the gap between germline ends came to 11 bases. Germline CDR1 reads MNHNY; CDR2 reads SVGAGI (reference sequence). In DNA form, the CDR3 reads TGTGCCAGCAGTTACAAGGGCCAGGATAGCAATCAGCCCCAGCATTTT. Translation: CASSYKGQDSNQPQHF.

This clone has a handful of counts. Other nucleotide sequences in the sample specify the same CDR3. The CDR3 here is CASSLGQNSNQPQHF. The CDR3 DNA reads as TGTGCCAGCAGCTTGGGACAGAATAGCAATCAGCCCCAGCATTTT. The V and J genes are TRBV5-6 and TRBJ1-5; D is possibly TRBD1 (5 bases). From germline, CDR1 is SGHDT and CDR2 YYEEEE. Deletions cut 0 bases from V and 0 bases from J, with 7 bases between. The CDR3 has 15 amino acids.

The sample holds one count of this clone. V and J are TRBV5-4 and TRBJ2-7, with 9 bases aligning to TRBD1. Germline V gives CDR1 SGHNT, CDR2 YYREEE (reference sequence). CDR3 length: 15 residues. Losses at the gene ends were 0 bases for V and 3 bases for J; bases not matched to a gene: 4. The CDR3 loop is CASSLGGTGLYEQYF. In nucleotides, the CDR3 is TGTGCCAGCAGCTTGGGAGGGACAGGGCTCTACGAGCAGTACTTC.

The chain links TRBV28 to TRBJ1-5; D unclear. Trimming left V 5 bases short and J 7 bases short, with 9 bases between. Germline CDR1 reads MDHEN; CDR2 reads SYDVKM. The CDR3 spans 12 residues. CDR3 sequence reads: CASSTSLQPQHF. CDR3 bases: TGTGCCAGCAGTACTTCTTTGCAGCCCCAGCATTTT.

The rearrangement links TRBV5-5 to TRBJ1-1; the D gene is possibly TRBD1 (5 bases). This CDR3 region has 14 residues. Trimming removed 4 bases from V and 7 bases from J, with 17 bases in between. CDR1 SGHKS and CDR2 YYEKEE come from the germline V gene (reference sequence). This CDR3 reads CASSLLGWDGEAFF. Written as DNA, the CDR3 is TGTGCCAGCAGCCTCCTGGGGTGGGACGGTGAAGCTTTCTTT.

A remark on this clone: The sample contains more than one DNA sequence encoding this CDR3. The chain uses TRBV6-1 and TRBJ2-7; 10 nucleotides agree with TRBD1. Germline CDR1 MNHNS, CDR2 SASEGT. V dropped 5 bases and J dropped 2; count of bases not matched to a gene: 3. The CDR3 length is 14 residues. The CDR3: CASSRTGGPYEQYF. CDR3 DNA sequence: TGTGCCAGCAGTAGGACAGGGGGACCCTACGAGCAGTACTTC.